This is a list of T cell receptor beta chains from one sample in a study of memory CD4+ T cells and cytomegalovirus serostatus. Measured with immunoSEQ multiplex PCR; TCRdb has only the in-frame clones, and not every one. The sample carries some 44,000 clones, more than 60% recorded once. Sequencing input: memory CD4+ T cells from blood. All receptors derive from an adult in good health and CMV-seronegative. Both conserved end residues are part of each CDR3. The order of the fields is clone size, V gene, D gene, J gene, CDR3 protein, CDR3 DNA. D genes are given only for firm matches. Expanded clones get a size class; other rows say once, few or many, or leave the size out.

NA	TRBV25-1	TRBD1	TRBJ2-6	CASSERDSRSGANVLTF	TGTGCCAGCAGTGAAAGGGACAGTAGGTCTGGGGCCAACGTCCTGACTTTC
NA	TRBV7-9	NA	TRBJ1-4	CASTPIMGGRNEKLFF	TGTGCCAGCACCCCAATAATGGGGGGACGTAATGAAAAACTGTTTTTT
NA	TRBV19	NA	TRBJ1-2	CASSTRQGAYTF	TGTGCCAGTAGTACCCGCCAGGGCGCGTACACCTTC
NA	TRBV6-5	NA	TRBJ1-3	CASKKGNSGNTIYF	TGTGCCAGCAAAAAGGGTAACTCTGGAAACACCATATATTTT
once	TRBV29-1	NA	TRBJ1-2	CSVEGLGLNYGYTF	TGCAGCGTTGAAGGGTTAGGGCTTAACTATGGCTACACCTTC
NA	TRBV5-8	TRBD1	TRBJ1-4	CASSWETGQGFEKLFF	TGTGCCAGCAGCTGGGAAACCGGACAGGGATTTGAAAAACTGTTTTTT
NA	TRBV6-1	NA	TRBJ1-2	CASSEAGGTGASNYGYTF	TGTGCCAGCAGTGAAGCTGGTGGGACGGGGGCCTCTAACTATGGCTACACCTTC
NA	TRBV29-1	NA	TRBJ1-1	CSAGPFSYTEAFF	TGCAGCGCAGGGCCGTTTTCCTACACTGAAGCTTTCTTT
NA	TRBV6-5	NA	TRBJ2-5	CASSYSGLQETQYF	TGTGCCAGCAGTTACTCCGGACTTCAAGAGACCCAGTACTTC
NA	TRBV6-1	TRBD2	TRBJ2-5	CASSDEVRGAQYF	TGTGCCAGCAGTGATGAGGTTCGGGGGGCCCAGTACTTC